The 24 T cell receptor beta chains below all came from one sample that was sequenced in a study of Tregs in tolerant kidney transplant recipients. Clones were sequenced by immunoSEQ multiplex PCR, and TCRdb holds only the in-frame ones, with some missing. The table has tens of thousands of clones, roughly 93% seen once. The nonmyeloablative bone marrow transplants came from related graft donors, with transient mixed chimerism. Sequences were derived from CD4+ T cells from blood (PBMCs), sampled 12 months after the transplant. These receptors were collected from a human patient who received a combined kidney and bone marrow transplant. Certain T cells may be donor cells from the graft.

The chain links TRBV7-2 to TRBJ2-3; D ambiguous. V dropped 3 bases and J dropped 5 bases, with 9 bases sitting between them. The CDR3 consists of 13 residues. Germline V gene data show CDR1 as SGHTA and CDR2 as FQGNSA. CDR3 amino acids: CASSLPYRDTQYF. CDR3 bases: TGTGCCAGCAGCTTGCCATATAGAGATACGCAGTATTTT.

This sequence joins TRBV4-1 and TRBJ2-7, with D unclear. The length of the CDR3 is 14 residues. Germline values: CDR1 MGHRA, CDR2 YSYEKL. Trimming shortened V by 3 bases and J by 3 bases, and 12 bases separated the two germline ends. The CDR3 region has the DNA TGCGCCAGCAGCCACGAGGAGCCTTTCTACGAGCAGTACTTC. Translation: CASSHEEPFYEQYF.

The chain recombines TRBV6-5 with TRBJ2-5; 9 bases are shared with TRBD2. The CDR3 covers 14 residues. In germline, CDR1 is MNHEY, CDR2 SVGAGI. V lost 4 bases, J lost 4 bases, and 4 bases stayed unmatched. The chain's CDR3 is CASSLAGDGETQYF. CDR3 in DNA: TGTGCCAGCAGTTTAGCGGGAGACGGAGAGACCCAGTACTTC.

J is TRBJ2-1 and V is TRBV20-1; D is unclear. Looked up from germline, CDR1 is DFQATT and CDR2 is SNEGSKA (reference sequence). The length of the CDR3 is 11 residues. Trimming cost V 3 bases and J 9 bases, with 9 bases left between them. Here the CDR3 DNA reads TGCAGTGCTAGTCCCCTGGCTGAGCAGTTCTTC. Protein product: CSASPLAEQFF.

CDR3 nucleotide sequence: TGTGCCAGCAGCGTAGACAGGGAAGGGCTCTATGGCTACACCTTC. Translating gives CASSVDREGLYGYTF. The rearrangement joins TRBV9 to TRBJ1-2, with D perhaps matching TRBD1 (6 bases). Deletions cut 0 bases from V and 4 bases from J, with 13 bases between. Looked up from germline, CDR1 is SGDLS and CDR2 is YYNGEE. This CDR3 comprises 15 residues.

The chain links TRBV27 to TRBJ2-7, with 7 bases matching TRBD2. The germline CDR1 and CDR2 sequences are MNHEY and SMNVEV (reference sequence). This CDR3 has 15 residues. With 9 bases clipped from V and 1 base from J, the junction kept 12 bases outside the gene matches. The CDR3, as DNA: TGTGCCAGTTCTCGAAACGGCGGGGGATCCTACGAGCAGTACTTC. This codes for CASSRNGGGSYEQYF.

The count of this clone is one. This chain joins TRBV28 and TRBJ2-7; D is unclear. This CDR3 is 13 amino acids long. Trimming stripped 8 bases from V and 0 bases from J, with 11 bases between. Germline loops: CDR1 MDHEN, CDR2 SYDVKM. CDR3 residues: CASAGSHSYEQYF. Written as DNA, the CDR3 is TGTGCCAGCGCTGGCTCGCACTCCTACGAGCAGTACTTC.

Here the CDR3 DNA reads TGTGCCAGTAACGCAGGGGTTGCCTATGGCTACACCTTC. This gives the protein CASNAGVAYGYTF. This chain links TRBV19 with TRBJ1-2, with D maybe TRBD1 (6 bases). The germline V and J ends were trimmed by 7 bases and 4 bases, with 13 bases remaining between them. Germline loops: CDR1 LNHDA, CDR2 SQIVND (reference sequence). This CDR3 has 13 residues.

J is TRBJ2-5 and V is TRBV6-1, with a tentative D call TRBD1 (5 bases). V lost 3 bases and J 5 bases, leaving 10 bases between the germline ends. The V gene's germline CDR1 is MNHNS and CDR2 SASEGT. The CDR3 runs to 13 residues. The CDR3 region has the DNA TGTGCCAGCAGTGAGGGGCCCCGGGAGACCCAGTACTTC. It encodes CASSEGPRETQYF.

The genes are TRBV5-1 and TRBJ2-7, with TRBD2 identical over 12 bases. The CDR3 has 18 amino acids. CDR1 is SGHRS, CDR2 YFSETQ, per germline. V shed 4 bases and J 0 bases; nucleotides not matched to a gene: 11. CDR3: CASSRLTSGSYLSYEQYF. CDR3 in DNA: TGCGCCAGCAGCCGACTGACTAGCGGGAGTTACCTCTCCTACGAGCAGTACTTC. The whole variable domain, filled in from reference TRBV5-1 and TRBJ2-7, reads KAGVTQTPRYLIKTRGQQVTLSCSPISGHRSVSWYQQTPGQGLQFLFEYFSETQRNKGNFPGRFSGRQFSNSRSEMNVSTLELGDSALYLCASSRLTSGSYLSYEQYFGPGTRLTVT.

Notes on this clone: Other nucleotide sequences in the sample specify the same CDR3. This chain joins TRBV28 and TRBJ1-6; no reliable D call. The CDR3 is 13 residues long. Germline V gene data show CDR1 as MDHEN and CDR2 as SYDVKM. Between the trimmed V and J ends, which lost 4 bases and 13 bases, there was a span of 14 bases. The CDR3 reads CASSSYLSSPLHF. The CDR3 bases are TGTGCCAGCAGTTCCTACCTTAGTTCCCCCCTCCACTTT.

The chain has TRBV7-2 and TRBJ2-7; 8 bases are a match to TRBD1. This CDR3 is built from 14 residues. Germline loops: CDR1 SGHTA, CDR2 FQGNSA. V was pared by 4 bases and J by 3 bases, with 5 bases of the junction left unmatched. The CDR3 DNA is TGTGCCAGCAGCTCAGACAGGGGATACTACGAGCAGTACTTC. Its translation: CASSSDRGYYEQYF.

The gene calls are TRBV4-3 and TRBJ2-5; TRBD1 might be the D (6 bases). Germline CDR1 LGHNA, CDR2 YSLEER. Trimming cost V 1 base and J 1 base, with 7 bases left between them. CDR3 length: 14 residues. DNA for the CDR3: TGCGCCAGCAGCCAAGGGACAGTCCAAGAGACCCAGTACTTC. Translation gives CASSQGTVQETQYF.

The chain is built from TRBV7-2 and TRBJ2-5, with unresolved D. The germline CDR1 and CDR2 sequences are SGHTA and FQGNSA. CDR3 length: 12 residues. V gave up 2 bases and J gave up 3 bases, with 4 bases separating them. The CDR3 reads CASSLSEETQYF. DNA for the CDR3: TGTGCCAGCAGCTTATCAGAAGAGACCCAGTACTTC. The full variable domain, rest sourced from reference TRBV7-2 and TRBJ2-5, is GAGVSQSPSNKVTEKGKDVELRCDPISGHTALYWYRQSLGQGLEFLIYFQGNSAPDKSGLPSDRFSAERTGGSVSTLTIQRTQQEDSAVYLCASSLSEETQYFGPGTRLLVL.

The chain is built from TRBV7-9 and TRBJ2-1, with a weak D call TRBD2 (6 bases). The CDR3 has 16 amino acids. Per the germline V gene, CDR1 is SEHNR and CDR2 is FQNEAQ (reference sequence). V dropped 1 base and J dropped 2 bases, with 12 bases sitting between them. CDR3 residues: CASSLVQGGTYNEQFF. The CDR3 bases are TGTGCCAGCAGCTTAGTGCAGGGAGGTACCTACAATGAGCAGTTCTTC. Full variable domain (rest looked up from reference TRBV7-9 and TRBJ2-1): DTGVSQNPRHKITKRGQNVTFRCDPISEHNRLYWYRQTLGQGPEFLTYFQNEAQLEKSRLLSDRFSAERPKGSFSTLEIQRTEQGDSAMYLCASSLVQGGTYNEQFFGPGTRLTVL.

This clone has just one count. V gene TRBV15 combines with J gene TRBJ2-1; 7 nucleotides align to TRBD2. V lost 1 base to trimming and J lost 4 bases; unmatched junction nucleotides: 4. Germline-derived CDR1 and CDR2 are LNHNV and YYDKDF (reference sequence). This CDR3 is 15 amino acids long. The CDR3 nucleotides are TGTGCCACCAGCAGAGTATCGGGGGGATACAATGAGCAGTTCTTC. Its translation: CATSRVSGGYNEQFF.

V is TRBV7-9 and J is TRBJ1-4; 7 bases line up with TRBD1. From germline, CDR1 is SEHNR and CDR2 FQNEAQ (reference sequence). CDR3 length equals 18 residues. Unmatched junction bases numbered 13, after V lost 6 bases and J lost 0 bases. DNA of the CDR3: TGTGCCAGCAGAGGCCGTCAGGGACAGAATCCAACTAATGAAAAACTGTTTTTT. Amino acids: CASRGRQGQNPTNEKLFF.

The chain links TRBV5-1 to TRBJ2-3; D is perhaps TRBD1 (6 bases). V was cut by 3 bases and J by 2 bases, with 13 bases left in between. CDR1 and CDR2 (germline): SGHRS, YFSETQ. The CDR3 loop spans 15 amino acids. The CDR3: CASSWAGQLTDTQYF. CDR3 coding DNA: TGCGCCAGCAGCTGGGCAGGACAGCTCACAGATACGCAGTATTTT.

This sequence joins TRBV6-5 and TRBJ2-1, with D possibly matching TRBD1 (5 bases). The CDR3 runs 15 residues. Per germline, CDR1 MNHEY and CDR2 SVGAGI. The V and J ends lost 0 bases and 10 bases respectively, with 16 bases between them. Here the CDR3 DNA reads TGTGCCAGCAGTTACTCGATTTCCGGAAGGGGCGAGCAGTTCTTC. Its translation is CASSYSISGRGEQFF.

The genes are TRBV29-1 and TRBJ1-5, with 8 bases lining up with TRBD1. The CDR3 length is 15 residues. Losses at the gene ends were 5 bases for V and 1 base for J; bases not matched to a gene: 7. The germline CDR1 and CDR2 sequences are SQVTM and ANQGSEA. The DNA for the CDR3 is TGCAGCGTTTCTCAGGGGGCGGGAAGCAATCAGCCCCAGCATTTT. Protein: CSVSQGAGSNQPQHF.

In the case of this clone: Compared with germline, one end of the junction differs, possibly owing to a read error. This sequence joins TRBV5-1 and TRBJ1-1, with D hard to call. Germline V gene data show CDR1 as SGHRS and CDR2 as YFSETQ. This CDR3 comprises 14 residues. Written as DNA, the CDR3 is TGCGCCAGCAGCTTTACCGGAGGGAACGCTGAAGCTTTCTTT. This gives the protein CASSFTGGNAEAFF.

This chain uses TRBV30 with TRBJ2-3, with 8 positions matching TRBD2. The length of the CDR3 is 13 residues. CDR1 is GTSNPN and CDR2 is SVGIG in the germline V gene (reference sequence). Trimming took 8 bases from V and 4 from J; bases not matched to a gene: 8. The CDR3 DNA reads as TGTGCCCGAGCGCAGCGGGGGTCAGATACGCAGTATTTT. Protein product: CARAQRGSDTQYF. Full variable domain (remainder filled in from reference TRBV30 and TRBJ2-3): SQTIHQWPATLVQPVGSPLSLECTVEGTSNPNLYWYRQAAGRGLQLLFYSVGIGQISSEVPQNLSASRPQDRQFILSSKKLLLSDSGFYLCARAQRGSDTQYFGPGTRLTVL.

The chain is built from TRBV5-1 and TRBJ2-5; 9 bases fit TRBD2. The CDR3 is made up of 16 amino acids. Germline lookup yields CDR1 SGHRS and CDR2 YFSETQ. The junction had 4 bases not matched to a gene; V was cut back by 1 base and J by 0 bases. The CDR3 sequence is CASSLRASGDQETQYF. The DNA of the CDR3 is TGCGCCAGCAGCTTGAGGGCTAGCGGGGACCAAGAGACCCAGTACTTC.

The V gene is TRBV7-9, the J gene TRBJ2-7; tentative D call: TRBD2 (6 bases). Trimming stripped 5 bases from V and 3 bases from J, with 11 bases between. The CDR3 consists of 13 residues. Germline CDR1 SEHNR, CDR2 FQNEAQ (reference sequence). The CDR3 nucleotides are TGTGCCAGCAGCCCCAGGACTAACTACGAGCAGTACTTC. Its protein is CASSPRTNYEQYF. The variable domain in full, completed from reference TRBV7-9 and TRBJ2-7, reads DTGVSQNPRHKITKRGQNVTFRCDPISEHNRLYWYRQTLGQGPEFLTYFQNEAQLEKSRLLSDRFSAERPKGSFSTLEIQRTEQGDSAMYLCASSPRTNYEQYFGPGTRLTVT.